Listed here are 24 T cell receptor beta chains from one sample, sequenced in a study of CD8 T cells in ankylosing spondylitis. Study observations and caveats: One TCR beta motif, made up of 7 or 8 highly homologous variants, appeared characteristic of ankylosing spondylitis blood.

TCRdb passed the 5' RACE reads through MiXCR, listing each CDR3 protein once. The sample contains over 450,000 distinct CDR3 sequences, 10% to 15% of which appear only once. No antigen is known for these receptors. Sequenced sample: blood, either unsorted or a sorted T cell fraction (not recorded which). The receptor source for this set is a male donor with ankylosing spondylitis.

This clonotype was seen repeatedly, ten times or more. This sequence joins TRBV7-8 and TRBJ1-5; D might be TRBD1 (6 bases). CDR1 is SGHVS and CDR2 is FQNEAQ in the germline V gene. The CDR3 contains 13 residues. V was cut by 8 bases and J by 3 bases, with 11 bases left in between. The CDR3 DNA reads TGTGCCAGCGCCAGGGGATCCAATCAGCCCCAGCATTTT. As protein: CASARGSNQPQHF.

The rearrangement links TRBV12-3 or TRBV12-4 to TRBJ2-5; unclear D gene. V was trimmed by 0 bases and J by 7 bases, leaving 12 bases between them. CDR3 length: 14 residues. CDR3 amino acids: CASSLAQIYGTQYF. In nucleotides, the CDR3 is TGTGCCAGCAGTTTAGCCCAAATATATGGGACCCAGTACTTC.

Only a few counts were recorded for this clonotype. The chain recombines TRBV15 with TRBJ2-1; D is perhaps TRBD2 (6 bases). CDR1 and CDR2 from the germline V gene are LNHNV and YYDKDF (reference sequence). The ends were cut back, 7 bases at V and 6 bases at J, with 16 bases in the middle. CDR3 length equals 14 residues. This CDR3 reads CATTLAIRLNEQFF. CDR3 coding DNA: TGTGCCACCACGCTAGCGATACGTCTCAATGAGCAGTTCTTC.

This clonotype turned up a few times. The chain's CDR3 is CASSPRGAKKGAGELFF. In DNA form, the CDR3 reads TGTGCCAGCAGTCCCCGAGGGGCCAAAAAAGGGGCCGGGGAGCTGTTTTTT. The chain employs TRBV27 and TRBJ2-2; either TRBD1 or TRBD2 may supply D (5 bases each). Germline lookup yields CDR1 MNHEY and CDR2 SMNVEV (reference sequence). Deletions cut 5 bases from V and 6 bases from J, with 22 bases between. The CDR3 length is 17 residues.

This clonotype has only a few counts. The chain carries TRBV5-1 and TRBJ1-1; 10 bases are shared with TRBD1. Germline CDR1 reads SGHRS; CDR2 reads YFSETQ. V lost 5 bases and J lost 3; bases outside the gene matches: 7. This CDR3 has 15 amino acids. The CDR3 protein is CASRAGTGDYTEAFF. The CDR3, as DNA: TGCGCCAGCAGAGCCGGGACAGGGGACTACACTGAAGCTTTCTTT.

The chain has TRBV10-3 and TRBJ2-5; D tentatively reads TRBD1 or TRBD2 (5 bases each). The V and J ends lost 2 bases and 5 bases respectively, with 15 bases between them. The CDR3 length is 15 residues. CDR1 is ENHRY and CDR2 is SYGVKD in the germline V gene. The CDR3 protein is CAISEPRDPFETQYF. CDR3 nucleotide sequence: TGTGCCATCAGTGAGCCTAGGGACCCTTTCGAGACCCAGTACTTC.

The chain is built from TRBV20-1 and TRBJ1-4, with D perhaps matching TRBD1 (5 bases). The ends were cut back, 1 base at V and 15 bases at J, with 15 bases in the middle. Germline V lookup: CDR1 DFQATT, CDR2 SNEGSKA (reference sequence). The CDR3 covers 12 residues. The CDR3 sequence: CSARGRAGGLFF. The DNA for the CDR3 is TGCAGTGCTAGAGGACGGGCCGGGGGGTTGTTTTTT.

Turning to this clonotype: A much larger clone differs by one base, so this may be a read error. The rearrangement uses TRBV10-3 and TRBJ2-1, with D possibly being TRBD1 (5 bases). The CDR3 consists of 12 residues. Germline CDR1 ENHRY, CDR2 SYGVKD. With 2 bases removed from V and 10 bases from J, the gap between germline ends came to 9 bases. CDR3 in amino acids: CAISEPYREQFF. For the CDR3, the DNA is TGTGCCATCAGTGAGCCCTACAGGGAGCAGTTCTTC.

The V gene is TRBV10-2, the J gene TRBJ2-4; 13 bases are shared with TRBD2. The CDR3 spans 17 residues. Per germline, CDR1 WSHSY and CDR2 SAAADI. The junction had 10 bases not matched to a gene; V was cut back by 3 bases and J by 8 bases. The CDR3 DNA is TGCGCCAGCAGTGATTGGACTAGCGGGAGTTCAGGGTACATTCAGTACTTC. This sequence encodes CASSDWTSGSSGYIQYF.

This clonotype was seen more than once but under ten times. This chain uses TRBV28 with TRBJ1-6; D possibly corresponds to TRBD1 (5 bases). The CDR3 totals 16 residues. Germline CDR1 is MDHEN and CDR2 is SYDVKM. V was clipped by 6 bases and J by 5 bases, with 17 bases between them. The CDR3 sequence is CASSPKDTYHNSPLHF. As DNA, the CDR3 is TGTGCCAGCAGCCCTAAGGACACTTACCATAATTCACCCCTCCACTTT.

The chain links TRBV5-6 to TRBJ1-2; 8 bases match TRBD1. CDR1 SGHDT and CDR2 YYEEEE come from the germline V gene. Trimming took 3 bases from V and 9 from J; bases not matched to a gene: 7. The length of the CDR3 is 13 residues. CDR3 in DNA: TGTGCCAGCAGCTACACCGGGACAGGCAGCTACACCTTC. Encoded protein: CASSYTGTGSYTF. The full variable domain, with the rest looked up from reference TRBV5-6 and TRBJ1-2, is DAGVTQSPTHLIKTRGQQVTLRCSPKSGHDTVSWYQQALGQGPQFIFQYYEEEERQRGNFPDRFSGHQFPNYSSELNVNALLLGDSALYLCASSYTGTGSYTFGSGTRLTVV.

This clonotype was counted between two and nine times. The chain couples TRBV6-1 to TRBJ1-2; D unresolved. CDR1 is MNHNS and CDR2 is SASEGT in the germline V gene. The V end was cut by 3 bases, the J end by 0 bases, with 8 bases between. The CDR3 contains 14 residues. CDR3 sequence (DNA): TGTGCCAGCAGTGAGCACCTAGCTAACTATGGCTACACCTTC. Translating gives CASSEHLANYGYTF.

The chain links TRBV11-2 to TRBJ2-3; TRBD2 is a possible D gene (5 bases). V lost 4 bases and J lost 5, with 13 bases in between. This CDR3 has 14 amino acids. CDR1 and CDR2 (germline): SGHAT, FQNNGV. The DNA of the CDR3 is TGTGCCAGCAGCTCCCCCCAGGAGGTAGATACGCAGTATTTT. It specifies CASSSPQEVDTQYF.

Written as DNA, the CDR3 is TGTGCCAGCAGTTATCAGTTGGGCGGGAGGGCCCAAGATACGCAGTATTTT. Translating it yields CASSYQLGGRAQDTQYF. V is TRBV6-2 or TRBV6-3 and J is TRBJ2-3, with 9 bases lining up with TRBD2. Germline V lookup: CDR1 MNHEY, CDR2 SVGEGT. The CDR3 is 17 residues long. Trimming cost V 3 bases and J 5 bases; bases outside gene matches: 12.

This clonotype showed up just a few times. In nucleotides, the CDR3 is TGTGCCAGCAGCCACTCTAACACTGAAGCTTTCTTT. Translated: CASSHSNTEAFF. This chain links TRBV3-1 with TRBJ1-1; D unresolved. The CDR3 sequence is 12 residues long. Trimming took 3 bases from V and 2 from J, leaving 4 bases between them. Germline values: CDR1 LGHDT, CDR2 YNNKEL (reference sequence).

The V gene is TRBV6-6, the J gene TRBJ1-1, with a weak D call TRBD1 (6 bases). The germline V and J ends were trimmed by 6 bases and 5 bases, with 13 bases remaining between them. Germline CDR1 and CDR2: MNHNY and SVGAGI (reference sequence). The CDR3 is 13 amino acids. The CDR3 loop is CASRVYRDTEAFF. The CDR3 bases are TGTGCCAGCAGAGTATACAGGGATACTGAAGCTTTCTTT.

This clonotype has ten or more counts. The V gene is TRBV5-1, the J gene TRBJ2-3, with TRBD2 matching 13 bases. The CDR3 has 17 residues. J was trimmed by 5 bases and V by 1 base; bases with no gene match: 7. Germline V gene sequence: CDR1 SGHRS, CDR2 YFSETQ. The CDR3 sequence: CASSLPRLAGGVDTQYF. As DNA, the CDR3 is TGCGCCAGCAGCTTGCCAAGACTAGCGGGAGGTGTAGATACGCAGTATTTT. The full variable domain, its missing parts supplied by reference TRBV5-1 and TRBJ2-3, is KAGVTQTPRYLIKTRGQQVTLSCSPISGHRSVSWYQQTPGQGLQFLFEYFSETQRNKGNFPGRFSGRQFSNSRSEMNVSTLELGDSALYLCASSLPRLAGGVDTQYFGPGTRLTVL.

The CDR3 DNA is TGTGCCAGCAGCTCCTCGGGACAGACCCTCTACGAGCAGTACTTC. Residues: CASSSSGQTLYEQYF. This chain connects TRBV7-9 to TRBJ2-7; TRBD1 aligns across 7 bases. Trimming at V came to 4 bases and at J to 3 bases, leaving 9 bases not matched to a gene. This CDR3 is built from 15 residues. The germline gives CDR1 SEHNR, CDR2 FQNEAQ (reference sequence).

This clonotype was seen many times. The V and J genes are TRBV12-3 or TRBV12-4 and TRBJ1-1; D gene unclear. The CDR3 has 14 residues. Trimming took off 4 bases at V and 3 bases at J, with 12 bases between the two ends. The CDR3 bases are TGTGCCAGCAGTTCATCTCGGACTGACACTGAAGCTTTCTTT. Its protein product is CASSSSRTDTEAFF.

The genes are TRBV6-1 and TRBJ2-7, with D hard to call. Germline V gene data show CDR1 as MNHNS and CDR2 as SASEGT. V dropped 11 bases and J dropped 7 bases, with 18 bases sitting between them. This CDR3 has 12 residues. CDR3 bases: TGTGCCGCCCAGAGGCACCCCGGGGAGCAGTACGTC. The encoded protein is CAAQRHPGEQYV.

The V gene is TRBV12-3 or TRBV12-4, the J gene TRBJ1-5; tentatively, D is TRBD1 (6 bases). V gave up 3 bases and J gave up 4 bases, with 13 bases separating them. This CDR3 spans 15 amino acids. As DNA, the CDR3 is TGTGCCAGCAGTTTGAGGGGGGCTTGGAATCAGCCCCAGCATTTT. It is translated as CASSLRGAWNQPQHF.

This chain joins TRBV3-1 and TRBJ2-5, with unresolved D. The CDR3 totals 13 residues. V was shortened by 0 bases and J by 5 bases, with 7 bases between the two germline ends. In germline, CDR1 is LGHDT, CDR2 YNNKEL (reference sequence). The chain's CDR3 is CASSQERLETQYF. CDR3 sequence (DNA): TGTGCCAGCAGCCAAGAACGTTTGGAGACCCAGTACTTC.

This clonotype was observed a handful of times. The genes are TRBV15 and TRBJ1-3, with D possibly TRBD1 on 5 matching bases. Germline CDR1 and CDR2: LNHNV and YYDKDF (reference sequence). The CDR3 has 13 residues. V was trimmed by 0 bases and J by 7 bases, leaving 7 bases between them. CDR3: CATSREWGNTIYF. The CDR3 coding sequence is TGTGCCACCAGCAGAGAATGGGGGAACACCATATATTTT. The whole variable domain, filled in from reference TRBV15 and TRBJ1-3, reads DAMVIQNPRYQVTQFGKPVTLSCSQTLNHNVMYWYQQKSSQAPKLLFHYYDKDFNNEADTPDNFQSRRPNTSFCFLDIRSPGLGDTAMYLCATSREWGNTIYFGEGSWLTVV.

J is TRBJ1-1 and V is TRBV29-1; D not certain. Per the germline V gene, CDR1 is SQVTM and CDR2 is ANQGSEA. Trimming stripped 4 bases from V and 0 bases from J, with 12 bases between. This CDR3 comprises 14 residues. The CDR3 region has the DNA TGCAGCGTTGTGGCCTTGTATATGAACACTGAAGCTTTCTTT. The encoded protein is CSVVALYMNTEAFF.